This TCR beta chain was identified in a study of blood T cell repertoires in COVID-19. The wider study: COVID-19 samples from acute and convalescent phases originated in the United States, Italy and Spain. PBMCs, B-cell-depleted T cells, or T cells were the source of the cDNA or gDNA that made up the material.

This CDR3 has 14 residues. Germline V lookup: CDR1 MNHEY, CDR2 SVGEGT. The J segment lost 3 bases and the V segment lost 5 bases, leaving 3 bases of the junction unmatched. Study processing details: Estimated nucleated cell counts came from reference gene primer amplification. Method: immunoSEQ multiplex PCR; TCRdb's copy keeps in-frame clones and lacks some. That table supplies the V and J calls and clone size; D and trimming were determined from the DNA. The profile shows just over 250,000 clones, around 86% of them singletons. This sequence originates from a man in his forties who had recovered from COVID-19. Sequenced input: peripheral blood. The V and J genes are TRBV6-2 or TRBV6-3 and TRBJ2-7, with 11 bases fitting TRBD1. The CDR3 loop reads CASSRGTGGYEQYF. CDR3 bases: TGTGCCAGCAGTAGGGGGACAGGGGGCTACGAGCAGTACTTC.